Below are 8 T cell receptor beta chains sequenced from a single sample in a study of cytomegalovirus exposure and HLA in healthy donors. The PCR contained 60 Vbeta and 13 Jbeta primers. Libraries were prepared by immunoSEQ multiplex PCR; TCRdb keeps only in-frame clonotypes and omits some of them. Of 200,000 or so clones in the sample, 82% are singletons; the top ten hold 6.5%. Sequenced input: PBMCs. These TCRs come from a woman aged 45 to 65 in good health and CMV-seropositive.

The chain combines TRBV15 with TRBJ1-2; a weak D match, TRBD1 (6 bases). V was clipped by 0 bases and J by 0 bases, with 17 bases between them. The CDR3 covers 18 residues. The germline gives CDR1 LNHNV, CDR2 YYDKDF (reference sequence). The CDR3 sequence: CATSRDQGFSFTNYGYTF. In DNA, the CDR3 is TGTGCCACCAGCAGAGATCAGGGGTTTTCCTTCACTAACTATGGCTACACCTTC.

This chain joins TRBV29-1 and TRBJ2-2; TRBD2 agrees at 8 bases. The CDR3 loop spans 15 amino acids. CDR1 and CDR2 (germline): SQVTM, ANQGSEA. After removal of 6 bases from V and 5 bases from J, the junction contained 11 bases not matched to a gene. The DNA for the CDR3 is TGCAGCGTCCTCGGGGGGGAATTACTAACCGGGGAGCTGTTTTTT. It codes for CSVLGGELLTGELFF.

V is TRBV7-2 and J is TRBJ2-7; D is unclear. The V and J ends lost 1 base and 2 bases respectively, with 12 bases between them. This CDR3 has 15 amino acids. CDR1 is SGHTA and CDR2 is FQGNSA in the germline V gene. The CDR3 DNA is TGTGCCAGCAGCTTAGGTTGGAACAGCCCCTACGAGCAGTACTTC. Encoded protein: CASSLGWNSPYEQYF. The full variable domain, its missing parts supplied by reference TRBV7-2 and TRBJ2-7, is GAGVSQSPSNKVTEKGKDVELRCDPISGHTALYWYRQSLGQGLEFLIYFQGNSAPDKSGLPSDRFSAERTGGSVSTLTIQRTQQEDSAVYLCASSLGWNSPYEQYFGPGTRLTVT.

CDR3 bases: TGTGCCAGCAGCCGCCCTAGCGGGAGCAATGAGCAGTTCTTC. Its protein product is CASSRPSGSNEQFF. The genes are TRBV5-4 and TRBJ2-1; 10 bases are shared with TRBD2. This CDR3 region has 14 residues. Looked up from germline, CDR1 is SGHNT and CDR2 is YYREEE (reference sequence). The V gene end was trimmed by 4 bases and the J gene end by 6 bases; junction bases not matched to a gene: 4.

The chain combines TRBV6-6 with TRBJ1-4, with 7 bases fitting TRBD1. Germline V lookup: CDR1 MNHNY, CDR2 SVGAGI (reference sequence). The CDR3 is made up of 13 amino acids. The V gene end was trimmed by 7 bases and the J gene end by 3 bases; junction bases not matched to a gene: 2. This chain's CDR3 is CASTQGANEKLFF. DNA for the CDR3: TGTGCCAGCACGCAGGGGGCTAATGAAAAACTGTTTTTT.

The CDR3 DNA reads TGTGCCAGCAGCTCGGACTGGTACGAGTACGAGCAGTACTTC. Encoded protein: CASSSDWYEYEQYF. This rearrangement joins TRBV7-2 to TRBJ2-7, with a tentative D call TRBD2 (5 bases). The CDR3 consists of 14 residues. Germline V gene lookup returns CDR1 SGHTA and CDR2 FQGNSA. Trimming left V 4 bases short and J 4 bases short, with 14 bases between.

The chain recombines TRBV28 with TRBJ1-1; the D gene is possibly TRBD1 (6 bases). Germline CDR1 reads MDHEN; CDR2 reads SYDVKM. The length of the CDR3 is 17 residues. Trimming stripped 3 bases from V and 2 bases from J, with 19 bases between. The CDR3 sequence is CASSFYAAGTPNTEAFF. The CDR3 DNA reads TGTGCCAGCAGTTTTTATGCCGCCGGGACACCAAACACTGAAGCTTTCTTT.

As DNA, the CDR3 is TGCGCCAGCAGCGGTGGACAGGGGATGGCTGAAGCTTTCTTT. Translated, it gives CASSGGQGMAEAFF. The chain combines TRBV5-1 with TRBJ1-1; TRBD1 agrees at 9 bases. CDR1 SGHRS and CDR2 YFSETQ come from the germline V gene. This CDR3 is 14 amino acids long. The V segment lost 4 bases and the J segment 6 bases; nucleotides outside the gene matches: 7.